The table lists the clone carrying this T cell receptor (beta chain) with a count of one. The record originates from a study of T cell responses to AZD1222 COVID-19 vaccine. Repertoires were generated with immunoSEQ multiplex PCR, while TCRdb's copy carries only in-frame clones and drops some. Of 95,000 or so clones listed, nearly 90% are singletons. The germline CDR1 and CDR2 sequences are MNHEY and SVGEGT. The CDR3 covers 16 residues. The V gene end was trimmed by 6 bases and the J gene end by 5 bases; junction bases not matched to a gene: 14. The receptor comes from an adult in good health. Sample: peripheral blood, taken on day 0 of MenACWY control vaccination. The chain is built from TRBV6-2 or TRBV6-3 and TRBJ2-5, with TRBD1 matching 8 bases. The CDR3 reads CASSDLLGRGHETQYF. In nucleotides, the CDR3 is TGTGCCAGCAGCGACCTTCTGGGCAGGGGGCATGAGACCCAGTACTTC.